The rows below give T cell receptor beta chains drawn from one sample of a study of T cells after yellow fever vaccination. TCRdb reprocessed the 5' RACE reads via MiXCR and lists one record per CDR3 protein. The sample shows fewer than 450,000 distinct CDR3 sequences, 4% of them seen only once. The sample was PBMCs, taken 5 days after the yellow fever booster vaccination. The receptors here all came from a man in his late teens or twenties who received the YFV17D yellow fever vaccine. CDR3s include the opening cysteine and the closing phenylalanine or tryptophan. The D gene is left open where the match is weak. Clone size is not always given. Where it is, it says once, few, many or a class for expanded clones.

clone size: many
D gene: -
V gene: TRBV5-1
J gene: TRBJ1-5
CDR3 protein: CASSLVAGEGQPQHF
CDR3 DNA: TGCGCCAGCAGCTTGGTGGCAGGGGAAGGTCAGCCCCAGCATTTT

clone size: -
D gene: -
V gene: TRBV20-1
J gene: TRBJ1-3
CDR3 protein: CSARVPATSGNTIYF
CDR3 DNA: TGCAGTGCTAGAGTTCCGGCAACCTCTGGAAACACCATATATTTT

clone size: few
D gene: -
V gene: TRBV5-1
J gene: TRBJ1-1
CDR3 protein: CASSNQNTEAFF
CDR3 DNA: TGCGCCAGCAGTAATCAGAACACTGAAGCTTTCTTT

clone size: many
D gene: -
V gene: TRBV15
J gene: TRBJ1-5
CDR3 protein: CATSIQDQPQHF
CDR3 DNA: TGTGCCACCAGCATTCAGGATCAGCCCCAGCATTTT

clone size: many
D gene: TRBD2
V gene: TRBV12-3/TRBV12-4
J gene: TRBJ2-1
CDR3 protein: CASRANPGLASYNEQFF
CDR3 DNA: TGTGCCAGCAGAGCCAACCCGGGACTAGCGTCCTACAATGAGCAGTTCTTC

clone size: -
D gene: -
V gene: TRBV12-3/TRBV12-4
J gene: TRBJ2-1
CDR3 protein: CASSPSLGQYNEQFF
CDR3 DNA: TGTGCCAGCAGTCCCTCTCTGGGGCAATACAATGAGCAGTTCTTC

clone size: -
D gene: -
V gene: TRBV5-1
J gene: TRBJ2-5
CDR3 protein: CASSLEARSKTQYF
CDR3 DNA: TGCGCCAGCAGCTTGGAGGCCAGAAGTAAGACCCAGTACTTC

clone size: many
D gene: -
V gene: TRBV10-3
J gene: TRBJ2-7
CDR3 protein: CAIAYDGEQYF
CDR3 DNA: TGTGCCATTGCCTACGACGGCGAGCAGTACTTC

clone size: -
D gene: -
V gene: TRBV15
J gene: TRBJ1-5
CDR3 protein: CATSYGGGGNQPQHF
CDR3 DNA: TGTGCCACCAGCTACGGGGGAGGAGGGAATCAGCCCCAGCATTTT

clone size: few
D gene: -
V gene: TRBV20-1
J gene: TRBJ1-1
CDR3 protein: CSASKPPRTEAFF
CDR3 DNA: TGCAGTGCTAGTAAACCCCCACGGACTGAAGCTTTCTTT

clone size: few
D gene: -
V gene: TRBV20-1
J gene: TRBJ2-7
CDR3 protein: CSAGTVTSYEQYF
CDR3 DNA: TGCAGTGCCGGGACGGTGACCTCCTACGAGCAGTACTTC

clone size: many
D gene: -
V gene: TRBV7-2
J gene: TRBJ2-7
CDR3 protein: CASSLDPYNEQYF
CDR3 DNA: TGTGCCAGCAGCTTAGACCCTTACAACGAGCAGTACTTC

clone size: many
D gene: -
V gene: TRBV5-1
J gene: TRBJ1-1
CDR3 protein: CASSSRASPWPDTEAFF
CDR3 DNA: TGCGCCAGCAGCTCCCGGGCCTCCCCATGGCCGGACACTGAAGCTTTCTTT

clone size: many
D gene: -
V gene: TRBV5-5
J gene: TRBJ2-7
CDR3 protein: CASSLREAYEQYF
CDR3 DNA: TGTGCCAGCAGCTTGCGTGAAGCCTACGAGCAGTACTTC

clone size: few
D gene: -
V gene: TRBV29-1
J gene: TRBJ1-1
CDR3 protein: CSVDRDNSEAFF
CDR3 DNA: TGCAGCGTTGACAGGGATAACTCTGAAGCTTTCTTT